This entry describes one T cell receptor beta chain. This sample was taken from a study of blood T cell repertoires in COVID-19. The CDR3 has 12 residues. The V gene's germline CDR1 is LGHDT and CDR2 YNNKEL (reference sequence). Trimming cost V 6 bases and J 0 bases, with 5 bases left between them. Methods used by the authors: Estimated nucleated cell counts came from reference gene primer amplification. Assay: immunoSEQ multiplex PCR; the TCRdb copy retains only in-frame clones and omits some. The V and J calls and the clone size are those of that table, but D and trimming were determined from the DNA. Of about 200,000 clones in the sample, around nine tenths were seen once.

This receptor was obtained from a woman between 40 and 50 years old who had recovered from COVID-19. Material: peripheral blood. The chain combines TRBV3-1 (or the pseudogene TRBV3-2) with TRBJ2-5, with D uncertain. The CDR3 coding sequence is TGTGCCAGCAGTCAGTACCAAGAGACCCAGTACTTC. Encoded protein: CASSQYQETQYF.